The 31 T cell receptor beta chains listed next were all sequenced from one sample in a study of T cell responses to AZD1222 COVID-19 vaccine. Sequenced by immunoSEQ multiplex PCR; TCRdb stores in-frame clones only, minus some. This table holds around 130,000 clones, approximately 89% found once. The specimen comprised peripheral blood, sampled on day 0 of AZD1222 vaccination. The receptors come from an adult in good health.

The V and J genes are TRBV7-9 and TRBJ1-4, with 9 positions matching TRBD1. Germline CDR1 is SEHNR and CDR2 is FQNEAQ (reference sequence). This CDR3 region has 14 residues. J gave up 5 bases and V 4 bases, and 2 bases lay outside the gene matches. The CDR3 bases are TGTGCCAGCAGCTCCGGGACAGGGAATGAAAAACTGTTTTTT. Translating gives CASSSGTGNEKLFF.

V and J are TRBV7-9 and TRBJ1-6; D call uncertain. Trimming removed 3 bases at V and 8 bases at J, with 11 bases between. From germline, CDR1 is SEHNR and CDR2 FQNEAQ (reference sequence). This CDR3 is 14 amino acids long. This CDR3 reads CASSFPDGDSPLHF. The CDR3 nucleotides read TGTGCCAGCAGCTTCCCCGACGGGGATTCACCCCTCCACTTT.

The V gene is TRBV2, the J gene TRBJ2-7; D uncertain. The CDR3 consists of 14 residues. V was cut by 2 bases and J by 0 bases, with 8 bases left in between. Per germline, CDR1 SNHLY and CDR2 FYNNEI. DNA for the CDR3: TGTGCCAGCAGTGAATTGACTCCCTCCTACGAGCAGTACTTC. Translated: CASSELTPSYEQYF.

This clone has just a few counts. The J gene is TRBJ2-7, the V gene TRBV28, with 7 bases lining up with TRBD2. The CDR3 length is 15 residues. V lost 8 bases, J lost 0 bases, and 10 bases stayed unmatched. Looked up from germline, CDR1 is MDHEN and CDR2 is SYDVKM. CDR3: CASLVLIAGSYEQYF. DNA for the CDR3: TGTGCCAGCTTAGTCCTTATAGCGGGCTCCTACGAGCAGTACTTC.

The chain has TRBV5-5 and TRBJ2-5, with 7 bases identical to TRBD1. With 4 bases clipped from V and 5 bases from J, the junction kept 17 bases outside the gene matches. In germline, CDR1 is SGHKS, CDR2 YYEKEE (reference sequence). The CDR3 consists of 17 residues. The CDR3 sequence is CASSPLSGASRGETQYF. In DNA form, the CDR3 reads TGTGCCAGCAGCCCGCTGAGTGGGGCCAGCAGGGGGGAGACCCAGTACTTC.

The chain has TRBV6-5 and TRBJ2-7; 8 bases fit TRBD1. Germline V CDR1 and CDR2: MNHEY, SVGAGI. CDR3 length: 14 amino acids. J gave up 3 bases and V 6 bases, and 7 bases lay outside the gene matches. The CDR3 here is CASRNGQGNYEQYF. Written as DNA, the CDR3 is TGTGCCAGCAGAAACGGACAGGGAAACTACGAGCAGTACTTC.

The rearrangement uses TRBV5-1 and TRBJ2-1, with D unresolved. This CDR3 comprises 15 residues. The germline CDR1 and CDR2 sequences are SGHRS and YFSETQ. V was pared by 4 bases and J by 5 bases, with 16 bases between. The CDR3: CASSGPAPGDNEQFF. The DNA for the CDR3 is TGCGCCAGCAGCGGGCCAGCTCCTGGTGACAATGAGCAGTTCTTC.

This clone occurred once. The chain recombines TRBV2 with TRBJ1-2; TRBD1 matches at 7 bases. The CDR3 is made up of 15 amino acids. Unmatched junction bases numbered 4, after V lost 2 bases and J lost 1 base. Germline V gives CDR1 SNHLY, CDR2 FYNNEI. The CDR3 coding sequence is TGTGCCAGCAGTGAAAGACAGGGAAGTAACTATGGCTACACCTTC. Translation: CASSERQGSNYGYTF. The full variable domain, rest sourced from reference TRBV2 and TRBJ1-2, is EPEVTQTPSHQVTQMGQEVILRCVPISNHLYFYWYRQILGQKVEFLVSFYNNEISEKSEIFDDQFSVERPDGSNFTLKIRSTKLEDSAMYFCASSERQGSNYGYTFGSGTRLTVV.

In nucleotides, the CDR3 is TGTGCCTCCACCCGAGGACAGGGCCGGGACACTGAAGCTTTCTTT. This codes for CASTRGQGRDTEAFF. The gene calls are TRBV30 and TRBJ1-1, with TRBD1 matching 8 bases. Trimming removed 7 bases from V and 3 bases from J; junction bases left unmatched: 13. The CDR3 length is 15 residues. The germline CDR1 and CDR2 sequences are GTSNPN and SVGIG (reference sequence).

This clone appeared a single time. CDR3 amino acids: CASSPRGRTDTQYF. Here the CDR3 DNA reads TGTGCCAGCAGCCCTAGAGGGCGCACAGATACGCAGTATTTT. The chain employs TRBV13 and TRBJ2-3; the D gene is possibly TRBD2 (5 bases). Germline CDR1 PRHDT, CDR2 FYEKMQ (reference sequence). V gave up 5 bases and J gave up 1 base, with 10 bases separating them. The length of the CDR3 is 14 residues.

With regard to this clone: Compared with germline, one end of the junction differs, possibly owing to a read error. The rearrangement uses TRBV3-1 (or the pseudogene TRBV3-2) and TRBJ1-3, with D unresolved. CDR1 LGHDT and CDR2 YNNKEL come from the germline V gene (reference sequence). The CDR3 spans 15 residues. CDR3 sequence: CASRQEGPSGNTIYF. The CDR3 DNA reads TGTGCCAGCAGGCAAGAAGGCCCCTCTGGAAACACCATATATTTT.

This chain joins TRBV10-2 and TRBJ1-2; 11 nucleotides agree with TRBD1. Losses at the gene ends were 6 bases for V and 8 bases for J; bases not matched to a gene: 5. The germline V gene has CDR1 WSHSY and CDR2 SAAADI. The CDR3 is 13 amino acids. The CDR3 DNA is TGCGCCAGCAGATGGGGACAGGGGGAGGGCTACACCTTC. This codes for CASRWGQGEGYTF.

The sample holds one count of this clone. This sequence joins TRBV5-5 and TRBJ1-5; no firm D call. The CDR3 has 13 residues. Looked up from germline, CDR1 is SGHKS and CDR2 is YYEKEE (reference sequence). Trimming cost V 0 bases and J 9 bases, with 10 bases left between them. The CDR3 loop is CASSLDWVGPQHF. CDR3 coding DNA: TGTGCCAGCAGCTTGGACTGGGTGGGGCCCCAGCATTTT.

The gene calls are TRBV19 and TRBJ1-2; D gene unclear. Trimming cost V 3 bases and J 4 bases, with 6 bases left between them. CDR1 is LNHDA, CDR2 SQIVND, per germline (reference sequence). The CDR3 is 12 amino acids. Written as DNA, the CDR3 is TGTGCCAGTAGTATCCAGAGCTATGGCTACACCTTC. Residues: CASSIQSYGYTF.

In nucleotides, the CDR3 is TGTGCCAGCAGCTCCTCACAAAGTCCTGGAAACACCATATATTTT. Protein product: CASSSSQSPGNTIYF. This chain uses TRBV27 with TRBJ1-3; no clear D gene. This CDR3 spans 15 amino acids. V was clipped by 6 bases and J by 2 bases, with 14 bases between them. Germline V CDR1 and CDR2: MNHEY, SMNVEV (reference sequence).

The chain couples TRBV11-1 to TRBJ2-7; D is unclear. The CDR3 spans 14 residues. Germline CDR1 SGHAT, CDR2 FQDESV (reference sequence). Trimming took off 6 bases at V and 3 bases at J, with 15 bases between the two ends. This CDR3 reads CASSRKILSYEQYF. CDR3 DNA: TGTGCCAGCAGTCGGAAGATTCTTAGCTACGAGCAGTACTTC.

This clone was seen just once. The chain joins TRBV6-5 to TRBJ1-4, with 10 bases that match TRBD1. Germline values: CDR1 MNHEY, CDR2 SVGAGI. This CDR3 is 16 amino acids long. With 0 bases clipped from V and 7 bases from J, the junction kept 5 bases outside the gene matches. As DNA, the CDR3 is TGTGCCAGCAGTTACTCTCCCGGGACAGGGGCTGAAAAACTGTTTTTT. Protein: CASSYSPGTGAEKLFF.

CDR3 loop: CASSPRDSSGNTIYF. The CDR3 nucleotides are TGTGCCAGCTCACCCAGAGACAGTAGTGGAAACACCATATATTTT. The J gene is TRBJ1-3, the V gene TRBV18; weak D call: TRBD1 (5 bases). The CDR3 extends over 15 amino acids. V was trimmed by 3 bases and J by 3 bases, leaving 12 bases between them. Germline CDR1 reads KGHSH; CDR2 reads LQKENI. The full variable domain, its missing parts supplied by reference TRBV18 and TRBJ1-3, is NAGVMQNPRHLVRRRGQEARLRCSPMKGHSHVYWYRQLPEEGLKFMVYLQKENIIDESGMPKERFSAEFPKEGPSILRIQQVVRGDSAAYFCASSPRDSSGNTIYFGEGSWLTVV.

J is TRBJ2-3 and V is TRBV27; no firm D call. In germline, CDR1 is MNHEY, CDR2 SMNVEV (reference sequence). V lost 5 bases and J 1 base, leaving 13 bases between the germline ends. The CDR3 runs to 15 residues. The CDR3 spells CASSPRSSGTDTQYF. In DNA, the CDR3 is TGTGCCAGCAGTCCCCGGTCGTCCGGCACAGATACGCAGTATTTT.

Here the CDR3 reads CASSWGNSYEQYF. The CDR3 nucleotides are TGTGCCAGCAGCTGGGGAAACTCCTACGAGCAGTACTTC. The chain carries TRBV6-6 and TRBJ2-7, with unresolved D. Trimming shortened V by 6 bases and J by 0 bases, and 9 bases separated the two germline ends. The germline V gene encodes CDR1 MNHNY and CDR2 SVGAGI (reference sequence). This CDR3 contains 13 residues.

V is TRBV28 and J is TRBJ1-2; the match to TRBD1 covers 10 bases. CDR1 and CDR2 from the germline V gene are MDHEN and SYDVKM. CDR3 size: 18 residues. J was trimmed by 2 bases and V by 10 bases; bases with no gene match: 19. DNA of the CDR3: TGTGCCACCGACATACCGGGACAGGGGCGGAGGCTGAACTATGGCTACACCTTC. Its translation: CATDIPGQGRRLNYGYTF.

This chain connects TRBV9 to TRBJ2-5; D is undetermined. This CDR3 is 13 amino acids long. CDR1 SGDLS and CDR2 YYNGEE come from the germline V gene. Trimming stripped 4 bases from V and 0 bases from J, with 7 bases between. The CDR3, as DNA: TGTGCCAGCAGCCCGGGCTACCAAGAGACCCAGTACTTC. Protein sequence: CASSPGYQETQYF.

J is TRBJ1-1 and V is TRBV2; D gene unclear. Germline-derived CDR1 and CDR2 are SNHLY and FYNNEI. The CDR3 is 15 amino acids. V was clipped by 7 bases and J by 0 bases, with 15 bases between them. CDR3 bases: TGTGCCAGCAACGAAGACCGGACCTTGAACACTGAAGCTTTCTTT. It translates to CASNEDRTLNTEAFF. Based on the CDR3 plus reference TRBV2 and TRBJ1-1, the full variable domain is EPEVTQTPSHQVTQMGQEVILRCVPISNHLYFYWYRQILGQKVEFLVSFYNNEISEKSEIFDDQFSVERPDGSNFTLKIRSTKLEDSAMYFCASNEDRTLNTEAFFGQGTRLTVV.

The rearrangement joins TRBV24-1 to TRBJ1-1; 7 nucleotides align to TRBD1. The CDR3 has 16 amino acids. The V and J ends lost 11 bases and 2 bases, in that order; junction bases with no gene match: 16. Germline V gene data show CDR1 as KGHDR and CDR2 as SFDVKD. This CDR3 is CAIFSPGTALNTEAFF. Here the CDR3 DNA reads TGTGCCATTTTTTCTCCCGGGACAGCGCTAAACACTGAAGCTTTCTTT.

The chain links TRBV27 to TRBJ2-1, with D perhaps matching TRBD2 (5 bases). This CDR3 spans 15 amino acids. Deletions cut 4 bases from V and 12 bases from J, with 22 bases between. Germline CDR1 and CDR2: MNHEY and SMNVEV (reference sequence). The CDR3: CASSYTTKQTYGQFF. The CDR3 nucleotides are TGTGCCAGCAGTTATACGACTAAACAAACCTATGGGCAGTTCTTC.

This sequence joins TRBV6-4 and TRBJ1-2; 9 positions agree with TRBD1. V shed 5 bases, J shed 8 bases, and the junction held 15 bases outside the gene matches. This CDR3 comprises 16 residues. The germline V gene has CDR1 MRHNA and CDR2 SNTAGT. The CDR3 region has the DNA TGTGCCAGCAGTAAAGTCCCGGGACAGGGTGTAGAAGGCTACACCTTC. Translated, it gives CASSKVPGQGVEGYTF.

The rearrangement uses TRBV21-1 and TRBJ1-2. TRBV21-1 counts as a pseudogene. The CDR3 contains 14 residues. The DNA of the CDR3 is TGTGCCAGCAGCAACCTGCCCGGAAACTATGGCTACACCTTC. It translates to CASSNLPGNYGYTF.

The gene calls are TRBV5-1 and TRBJ1-2; D is unresolved. Germline CDR1 is SGHRS and CDR2 is YFSETQ. There are 14 residues in the CDR3. V dropped 0 bases and J dropped 4 bases, with 10 bases sitting between them. This CDR3 reads CASSLGRNFYGYTF. CDR3 bases: TGCGCCAGCAGCTTGGGTCGGAATTTCTATGGCTACACCTTC.

The chain has TRBV27 and TRBJ1-3; D gene ambiguous. The germline V and J ends were trimmed by 5 bases and 4 bases, with 3 bases remaining between them. Germline lookup yields CDR1 MNHEY and CDR2 SMNVEV (reference sequence). The CDR3 has 11 residues. CDR3 loop: CASSAGNTIYF. CDR3 sequence (DNA): TGTGCCAGCAGTGCAGGAAACACCATATATTTT.

V and J are TRBV7-8 and TRBJ1-1, with 7 bases matching TRBD1. The CDR3 runs 13 residues. Germline-derived CDR1 and CDR2 are SGHVS and FQNEAQ. V lost 7 bases to trimming and J lost 3 bases; unmatched junction nucleotides: 5. The CDR3 coding sequence is TGTGCCAGCACCATCGACAGGGACACTGAAGCTTTCTTT. It encodes CASTIDRDTEAFF.

The genes are TRBV7-3 and TRBJ1-1; D is ambiguous. V lost 1 base to trimming and J lost 7 bases, with 10 bases between them. The germline V gene encodes CDR1 SGHTA and CDR2 FQGTGA. This CDR3 region has 13 residues. CDR3 coding DNA: TGTGCCAGCAGCTTAAAGAGTCACGTTGAAGCTTTCTTT. The encoded protein is CASSLKSHVEAFF.